This T cell receptor beta chain was sequenced in a study of cytomegalovirus exposure and HLA in healthy donors. As for this clone: Its antigen is unidentified.

CDR1 and CDR2 from the germline V gene are GTSNPN and SVGIG (reference sequence). Trimming took 4 bases from V and 4 from J, leaving 16 bases between them. This CDR3 spans 14 amino acids. It was with 60 Vbeta and 13 Jbeta primers that the PCR ran. TCRdb's table, derived via immunoSEQ multiplex PCR, lists solely in-frame clones and lacks some. The sample contains 150,000 to 200,000 clones, about two thirds of which appear only once. Overall study results and limits: Previously analyzed data showed that most TCR beta V segments were productive at a frequency of about 90% or about 30%.

The specimen was PBMCs. The chain combines TRBV30 with TRBJ1-2; possible D gene TRBD1, 5 bases. The origin of this receptor is a man under 40 in good health and CMV-seropositive. CDR3 sequence reads: CAWNGAGKGYGYTF. Here the CDR3 DNA reads TGTGCCTGGAATGGGGCAGGAAAAGGCTATGGCTACACCTTC.